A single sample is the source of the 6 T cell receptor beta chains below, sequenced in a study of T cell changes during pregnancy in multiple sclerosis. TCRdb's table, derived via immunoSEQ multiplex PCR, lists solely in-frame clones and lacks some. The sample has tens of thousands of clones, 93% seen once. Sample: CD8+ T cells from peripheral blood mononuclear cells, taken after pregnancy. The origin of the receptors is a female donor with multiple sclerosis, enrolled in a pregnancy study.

The CDR3 region has the DNA TGTGCCAGCAGCCCGGACAGACTCAATGAAAAACTGTTTTTT. Translating gives CASSPDRLNEKLFF. The genes are TRBV7-9 and TRBJ1-4, with D perhaps TRBD1 (6 bases). Germline CDR1 reads SEHNR; CDR2 reads FQNEAQ (reference sequence). The germline V and J ends were trimmed by 5 bases and 5 bases, with 12 bases remaining between them. The CDR3 length is 14 residues. Full variable domain (remainder filled in from reference TRBV7-9 and TRBJ1-4): DTGVSQNPRHKITKRGQNVTFRCDPISEHNRLYWYRQTLGQGPEFLTYFQNEAQLEKSRLLSDRFSAERPKGSFSTLEIQRTEQGDSAMYLCASSPDRLNEKLFFGSGTQLSVL.

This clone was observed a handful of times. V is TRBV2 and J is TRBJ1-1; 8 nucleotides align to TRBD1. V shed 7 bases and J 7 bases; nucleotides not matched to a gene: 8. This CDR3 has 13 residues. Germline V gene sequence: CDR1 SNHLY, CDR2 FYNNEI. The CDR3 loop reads CASTGQGIIEAFF. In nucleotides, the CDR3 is TGTGCCAGCACCGGACAGGGAATCATTGAAGCTTTCTTT.

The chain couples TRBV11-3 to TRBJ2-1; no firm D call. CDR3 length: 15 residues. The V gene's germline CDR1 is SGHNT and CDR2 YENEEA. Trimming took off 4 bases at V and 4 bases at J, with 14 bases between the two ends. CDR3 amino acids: CASSSDLLGYNEQFF. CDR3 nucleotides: TGTGCCAGCAGCTCAGACCTTCTCGGTTACAATGAGCAGTTCTTC.

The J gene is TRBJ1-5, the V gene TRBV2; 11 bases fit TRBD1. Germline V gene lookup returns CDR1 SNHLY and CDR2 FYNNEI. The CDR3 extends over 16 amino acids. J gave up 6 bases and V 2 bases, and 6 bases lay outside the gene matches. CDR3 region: CASSERDRGAAQPQHF. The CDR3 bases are TGTGCCAGCAGTGAAAGGGACAGGGGGGCCGCTCAGCCCCAGCATTTT.

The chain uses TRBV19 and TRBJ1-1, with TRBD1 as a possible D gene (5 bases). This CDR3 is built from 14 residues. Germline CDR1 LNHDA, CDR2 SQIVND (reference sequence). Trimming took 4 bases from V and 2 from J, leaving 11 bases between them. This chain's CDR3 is CASSTDSLNTEAFF. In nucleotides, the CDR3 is TGTGCCAGTAGTACCGACAGTCTTAACACTGAAGCTTTCTTT.

The DNA for the CDR3 is TGTGCCAGCAGCCCGAGGGGGGGCAACACCGGGGAGCTGTTTTTT. It encodes CASSPRGGNTGELFF. J is TRBJ2-2 and V is TRBV7-2, with D possibly matching TRBD2 (7 bases). CDR1 and CDR2 from the germline V gene are SGHTA and FQGNSA. CDR3 length equals 15 residues. Trimming shortened V by 5 bases and J by 2 bases, and 12 bases separated the two germline ends.